This TCR beta chain stems from a study of shared clonotypes between healthy human individuals. The germline V gene encodes CDR1 MDHEN and CDR2 SYDVKM. Trimming pared 3 bases from V and 2 bases from J, leaving 10 bases between. This CDR3 is 14 amino acids long. Terminally differentiated effector memory CD45RA+ cells were left out of the naive CD8 fraction, which was CD45RO-negative and positively selected for CCR7. Libraries were prepared by immunoSEQ multiplex PCR; TCRdb keeps only in-frame clonotypes and omits some of them. The table has around 2,000,000 clones, around 93% seen once. Sample: naive CD8+ T cells from PBMCs. The sequence was obtained from a man younger than 35 in good health. Some clones in this sample may be carry-over from other donors' samples. V is TRBV28 and J is TRBJ1-1; D gene unclear. The CDR3 protein is CASSFIGGNTEAFF. In DNA, the CDR3 is TGTGCCAGCAGTTTTATTGGTGGAAACACTGAAGCTTTCTTT.